The entry below gives a single T cell receptor (beta chain) sequence along with its context. Its antigen is as yet unknown. The CDR3 sequence is 18 residues long. This sample was included in a study of TIL therapy for anti-PD-1-resistant metastatic lung cancer. Study-level findings and limits: TIL clonotype persistence in blood showed no apparent association with response. The cohort had more treatment-naive, never-smoker and oncogene-addicted patients than typical.

Time point specified: pre-treatment sample, taken before nivolumab and TIL therapy. Adults with stage 4 NSCLC were enrolled in a phase I trial. This was the immunoSEQ v3 assay. TCRdb keeps only in-frame clones here, not all; method: immunoSEQ multiplex PCR. The sample has about 19,000 clones, over 75% seen once. V gene TRBV21-1 combines with J gene TRBJ2-1; the table's D call of TRBD2 was not tested on the DNA. TRBV21-1 is flagged as a pseudogene. The sequence was collected from a person aged 25-85 years with non-small cell lung cancer. Material: blood, obtained at baseline. CDR3 DNA sequence: TGTGCCAGCAGCAAAGCCGACTTTGGGGACTATATCTACAATGAGCAGTTCTTC. Residues: CASSKADFGDYIYNEQFF.